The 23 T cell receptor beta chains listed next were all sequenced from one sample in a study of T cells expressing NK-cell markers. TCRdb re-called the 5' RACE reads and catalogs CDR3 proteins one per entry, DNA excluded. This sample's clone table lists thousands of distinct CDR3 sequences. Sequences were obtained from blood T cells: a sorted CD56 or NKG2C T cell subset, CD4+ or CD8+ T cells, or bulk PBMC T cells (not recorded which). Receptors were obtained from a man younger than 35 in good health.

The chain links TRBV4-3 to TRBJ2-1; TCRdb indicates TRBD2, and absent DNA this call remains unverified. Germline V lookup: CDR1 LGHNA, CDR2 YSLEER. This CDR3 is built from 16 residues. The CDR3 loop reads CASSLREAGAWNEQFF.

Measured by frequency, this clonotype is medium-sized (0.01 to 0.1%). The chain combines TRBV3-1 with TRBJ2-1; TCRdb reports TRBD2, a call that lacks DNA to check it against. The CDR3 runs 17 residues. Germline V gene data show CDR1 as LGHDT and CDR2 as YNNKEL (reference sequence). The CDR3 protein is CASSPRGSGRNTDEQFF.

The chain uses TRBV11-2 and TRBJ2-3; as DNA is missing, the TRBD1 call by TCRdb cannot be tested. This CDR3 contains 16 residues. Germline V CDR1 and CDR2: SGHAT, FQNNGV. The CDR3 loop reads CASSKTGWGSSDTQYF.

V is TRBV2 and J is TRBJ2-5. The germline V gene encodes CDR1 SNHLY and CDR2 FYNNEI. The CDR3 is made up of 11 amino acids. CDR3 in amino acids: CASSNEETQYF.

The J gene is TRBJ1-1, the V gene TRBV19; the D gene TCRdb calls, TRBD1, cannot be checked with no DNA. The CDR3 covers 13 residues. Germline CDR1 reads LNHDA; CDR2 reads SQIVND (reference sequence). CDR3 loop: CASSLGARTEAFF.

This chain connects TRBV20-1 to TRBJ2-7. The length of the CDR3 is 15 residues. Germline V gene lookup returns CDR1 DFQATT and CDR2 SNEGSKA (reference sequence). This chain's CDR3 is CSASSESGGPYEQYF.

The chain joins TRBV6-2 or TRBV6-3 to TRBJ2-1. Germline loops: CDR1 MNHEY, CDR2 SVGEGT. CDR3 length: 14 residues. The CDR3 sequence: CASSLQGSYNEQFF.

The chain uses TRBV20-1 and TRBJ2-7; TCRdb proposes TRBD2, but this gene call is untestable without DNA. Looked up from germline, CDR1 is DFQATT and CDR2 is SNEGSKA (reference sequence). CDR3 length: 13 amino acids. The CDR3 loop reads CSASEVRSYEQYF.

The chain's CDR3 is CSARDGTSIVRQFF. This sequence joins TRBV20-1 and TRBJ2-1; with no DNA, the TCRdb D assignment of TRBD2 cannot be verified. CDR1 is DFQATT and CDR2 is SNEGSKA in the germline V gene (reference sequence). This CDR3 is built from 14 residues.

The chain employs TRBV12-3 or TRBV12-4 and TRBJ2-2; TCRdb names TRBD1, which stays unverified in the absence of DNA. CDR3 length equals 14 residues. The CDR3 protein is CASSPDRTGELFFF.

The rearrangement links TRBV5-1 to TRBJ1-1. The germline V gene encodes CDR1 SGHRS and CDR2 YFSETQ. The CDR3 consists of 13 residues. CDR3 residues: CASSSRMNTEAFF.

The CDR3 protein is CASSPRRNYGYTF. The rearrangement uses TRBV18 and TRBJ1-2. Germline V lookup: CDR1 KGHSH, CDR2 LQKENI. This CDR3 has 13 amino acids.

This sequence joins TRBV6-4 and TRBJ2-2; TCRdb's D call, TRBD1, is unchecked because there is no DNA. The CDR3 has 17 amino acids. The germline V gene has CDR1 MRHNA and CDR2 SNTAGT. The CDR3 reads CASSLRFGIGDTGELFF.

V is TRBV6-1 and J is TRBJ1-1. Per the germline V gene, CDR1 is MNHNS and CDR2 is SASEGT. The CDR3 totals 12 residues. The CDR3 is CASNPEGSEAFF.

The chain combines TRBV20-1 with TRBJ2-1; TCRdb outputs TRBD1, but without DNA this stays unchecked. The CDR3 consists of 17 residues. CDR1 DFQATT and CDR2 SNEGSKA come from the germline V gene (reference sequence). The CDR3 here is CSARGFGGGFSYNEQFF.

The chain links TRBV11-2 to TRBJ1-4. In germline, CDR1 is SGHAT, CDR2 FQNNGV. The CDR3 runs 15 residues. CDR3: CASSLTGWVNEKLFF.

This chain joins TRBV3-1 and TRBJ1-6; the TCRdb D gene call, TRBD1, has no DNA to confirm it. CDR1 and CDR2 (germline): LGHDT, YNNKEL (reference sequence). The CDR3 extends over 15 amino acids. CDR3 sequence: CASSDLGAENSPLHF.

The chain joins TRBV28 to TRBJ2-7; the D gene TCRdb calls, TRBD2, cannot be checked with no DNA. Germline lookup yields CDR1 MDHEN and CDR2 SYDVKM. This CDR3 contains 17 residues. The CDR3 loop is CASSLLGWGLNIHEQYF.

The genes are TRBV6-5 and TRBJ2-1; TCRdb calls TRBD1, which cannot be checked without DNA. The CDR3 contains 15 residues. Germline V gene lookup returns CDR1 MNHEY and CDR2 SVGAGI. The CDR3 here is CATTPGESSYNEQFF.

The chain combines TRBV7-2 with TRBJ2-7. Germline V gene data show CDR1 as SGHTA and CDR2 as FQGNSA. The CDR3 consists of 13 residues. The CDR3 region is CASTTRGTYEQYF.

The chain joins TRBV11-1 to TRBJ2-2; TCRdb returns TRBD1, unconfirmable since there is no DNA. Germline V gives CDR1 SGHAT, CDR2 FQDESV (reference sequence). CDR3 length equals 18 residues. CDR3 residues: CASSYEDRQVDGPGELFF.

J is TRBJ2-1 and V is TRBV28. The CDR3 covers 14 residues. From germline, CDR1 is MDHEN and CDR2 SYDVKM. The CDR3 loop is CASRLKSSYNEQFF.

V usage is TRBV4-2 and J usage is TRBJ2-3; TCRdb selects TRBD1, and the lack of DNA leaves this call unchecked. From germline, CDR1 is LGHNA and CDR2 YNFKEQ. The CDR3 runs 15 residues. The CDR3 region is CASSQGTGTTDTQYF.